This T cell receptor (beta chain) was captured by sequencing in a study of a mutant IDH1 vaccine in newly diagnosed glioma. Study-level background: Among treated patients, around 60% were male and approximately 40% female, and mean age was approximately 43 years. Before enrollment, patients got radiotherapy alone, temozolomide alone, or mostly the combination.

The assay was immunoSEQ multiplex PCR, and TCRdb's table has in-frame clones only and misses some. This repertoire shows tens of thousands of clones, about 76% found once; its top ten account for 4.5% to 5.5%. Worth noting for this clone: Its antigen is as yet unknown.

V was pared by 1 base and J by 13 bases, with 14 bases between. The CDR3 consists of 14 residues. Germline values: CDR1 MGHRA, CDR2 YSYEKL. Stated time point: week 35, safety follow-up. Doses consisted of 300 ug of mutant IDH1 20-mer peptide each, paired with topical imiquimod. The receptor was isolated from a woman aged 40-49 years with glioma. Some clones in this sample may be carry-over from other donors' samples. The V and J genes are TRBV4-1 and TRBJ1-6; D unresolved. The material sequenced was PBMCs, taken from a glioma patient whose treatment included an IDH1 peptide vaccine. This chain's CDR3 is CASSQGIGGGPLHF. CDR3 in DNA: TGCGCCAGCAGCCAAGGGATCGGCGGCGGGCCCCTCCACTTT.